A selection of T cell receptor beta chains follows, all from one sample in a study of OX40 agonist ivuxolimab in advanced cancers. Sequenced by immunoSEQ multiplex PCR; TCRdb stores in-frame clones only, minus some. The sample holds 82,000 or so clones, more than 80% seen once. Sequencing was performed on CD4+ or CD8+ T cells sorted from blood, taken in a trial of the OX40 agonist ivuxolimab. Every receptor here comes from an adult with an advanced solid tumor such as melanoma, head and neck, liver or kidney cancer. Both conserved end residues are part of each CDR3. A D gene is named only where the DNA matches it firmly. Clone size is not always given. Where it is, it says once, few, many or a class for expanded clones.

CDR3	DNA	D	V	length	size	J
CASTPLGQGSYEQYF	TGTGCCAGCACCCCCTTGGGACAGGGATCCTACGAGCAGTACTTC	TRBD1	TRBV7-9	15	.	TRBJ2-7
CASSFWAIQETQYF	TGTGCCAGCAGCTTTTGGGCCATCCAAGAGACCCAGTACTTC	.	TRBV5-6	14	few	TRBJ2-5
CAISDTGTNTEAFF	TGTGCCATCAGTGACACGGGCACCAACACTGAAGCTTTCTTT	.	TRBV10-3	14	.	TRBJ1-1
CASSRRPATSYDIRGRFTGELFF	TGTGCCAGCAGCCGTAGACCAGCGACATCATATGATATTCGCGGAAGGTTCACCGGGGAGCTGTTTTTT	.	TRBV14	23	once	TRBJ2-2
CASSLMGLAGGTDTQYF	TGTGCCAGCAGCTTAATGGGGCTAGCGGGAGGCACAGATACGCAGTATTTT	TRBD2	TRBV7-3	17	.	TRBJ2-3
CASCGTGNYNSPLHF	TGTGCCAGCTGCGGGACAGGGAATTATAATTCACCCCTCCACTTT	TRBD1	TRBV28	15	.	TRBJ1-6
CASSLGPLSSGFGAFF	TGTGCCAGCAGCCTAGGACCTTTAAGTTCAGGGTTTGGGGCTTTCTTT	.	TRBV9	16	.	TRBJ1-1
CASSQVVTGGNTGELFF	TGTGCCAGCAGCCAAGTAGTGACGGGGGGGAACACCGGGGAGCTGTTTTTT	TRBD2	TRBV4-2	17	.	TRBJ2-2
CASSRGLISRETQYF	TGTGCCAGCAGTCGTGGACTTATTAGTCGGGAGACCCAGTACTTC	.	TRBV28	15	.	TRBJ2-5
CASSLTRSGANVLTF	TGTGCCAGCAGCTTGACCCGGTCCGGGGCCAACGTCCTGACTTTC	.	TRBV7-9	15	.	TRBJ2-6
CASSVLQGKHF	TGTGCCAGCAGTGTACTACAGGGCAAACATTTT	.	TRBV2	11	.	TRBJ1-5
CASSQRQGATEAFF	TGCGCCAGCAGCCAGCGACAGGGGGCGACTGAAGCTTTCTTT	TRBD1	TRBV4-1	14	.	TRBJ1-1
CASSQGLAGGRAKNIQYF	TGCGCCAGCAGCCAGGGACTAGCGGGGGGCCGGGCCAAAAACATTCAGTACTTC	TRBD2	TRBV4-1	18	.	TRBJ2-4
CAWSVSDATEAFF	TGTGCCTGGAGTGTTTCCGACGCCACTGAAGCTTTCTTT	.	TRBV30	13	few	TRBJ1-1
CAGGFAGNQPQHF	TGTGCCGGTGGGTTCGCAGGCAATCAGCCCCAGCATTTT	.	TRBV6-1	13	.	TRBJ1-5
CASRADGTEAFF	TGTGCCAGCCGTGCAGACGGCACTGAAGCTTTCTTT	.	TRBV7-8	12	.	TRBJ1-1
CASSASLEEQYF	TGTGCCAGCAGCGCTAGCCTCGAGGAGCAGTACTTC	.	TRBV21-1	12	.	TRBJ2-7
CASSQGWEGETQYF	TGTGCCAGCAGCCAAGGATGGGAGGGGGAGACCCAGTACTTC	TRBD2	TRBV4-2	14	.	TRBJ2-5
CASSPGGGVDTQYF	TGTGCCAGCAGCCCGGGGGGGGGCGTGGATACGCAGTATTTT	TRBD2	TRBV5-4	14	.	TRBJ2-3
CASSRLGIETQYF	TGTGCCAGCAGCCGACTAGGGATCGAGACCCAGTACTTC	.	TRBV14	13	.	TRBJ2-5
CASRSTGGDEKLFF	TGTGCCAGCAGGTCGACAGGGGGCGATGAAAAACTGTTTTTT	TRBD1	TRBV7-2	14	.	TRBJ1-4
CASSFAGARSPLHF	TGTGCCAGCAGCTTCGCAGGGGCGCGATCACCCCTCCACTTT	.	TRBV5-5	14	.	TRBJ1-6
CASSAPHVGRTEAFF	TGTGCCAGCAGCGCCCCCCACGTGGGTCGGACTGAAGCTTTCTTT	.	TRBV9	15	.	TRBJ1-1
CASSFRGRGTQYF	TGTGCCAGCAGCTTTAGGGGGCGGGGTACGCAGTATTTT	.	TRBV7-2	13	.	TRBJ2-3
CASSSTSGVGNEQFF	TGTGCCAGCAGCTCGACTAGCGGGGTGGGTAATGAGCAGTTCTTC	TRBD2	TRBV27	15	.	TRBJ2-1
CASSLDRVETQYF	TGTGCCAGCAGCTTGGACAGGGTGGAGACCCAGTACTTC	.	TRBV5-4	13	.	TRBJ2-5
CAWSPDRGSEQYF	TGTGCCTGGAGTCCGGACAGGGGGAGCGAGCAGTACTTC	TRBD1	TRBV30	13	.	TRBJ2-7
CASSVTHIKMSSPLHF	TGTGCCAGCAGTGTAACCCACATAAAAATGAGTTCACCCCTCCACTTT	.	TRBV2	16	.	TRBJ1-6
CASSSGMNNEQFF	TGTGCCAGCAGCTCCGGGATGAACAATGAGCAGTTCTTC	.	TRBV7-2	13	.	TRBJ2-1
CASSLEHSYGYTF	TGTGCCAGCAGCTTAGAGCATTCCTATGGCTACACCTTC	.	TRBV5-4	13	.	TRBJ1-2
CASSLINSPLHF	TGTGCCAGCAGCTTAATAAACTCACCCCTCCACTTT	.	TRBV7-9	12	.	TRBJ1-6
CASSFMEGADTQYF	TGTGCCAGCAGCTTCATGGAGGGAGCAGATACGCAGTATTTT	.	TRBV5-6	14	.	TRBJ2-3
CAWSTGELADTQYF	TGTGCCTGGAGCACGGGGGAATTGGCAGATACGCAGTATTTT	.	TRBV30	14	.	TRBJ2-3
CASSPSTGWLAEQYF	TGTGCCAGCTCACCTAGCACAGGGTGGCTAGCCGAGCAGTACTTC	.	TRBV18	15	few	TRBJ2-7
CASSDLQGMKVYF	TGTGCCAGCAGCGACCTACAGGGAATGAAGGTGTACTTC	.	TRBV9	13	.	TRBJ2-7
CASSPAQGARMETQYF	TGTGCCAGCAGCCCCGCACAGGGGGCTAGGATGGAGACCCAGTACTTC	TRBD1	TRBV7-6	16	.	TRBJ2-5
CASSFPLGPQYF	TGTGCCAGCAGTTTTCCACTGGGCCCGCAGTACTTC	.	TRBV28	12	few	TRBJ2-7
CASQRGYPLTDTQYF	TGTGCCAGCCAGCGGGGGTACCCCCTCACAGATACGCAGTATTTT	TRBD2	TRBV2	15	.	TRBJ2-3
CASSLDGGAFDTQYF	TGTGCCAGCAGCTTGGACGGGGGGGCCTTTGATACGCAGTATTTT	TRBD2	TRBV5-4	15	.	TRBJ2-3
CASSPIERSGYIQYF	TGTGCCAGTAGCCCAATCGAAAGGAGTGGGTACATTCAGTACTTC	.	TRBV19	15	few	TRBJ2-4
CASSVEQGLSEQYF	TGTGCCAGCAGCGTAGAACAAGGGCTGAGCGAGCAGTACTTC	.	TRBV9	14	.	TRBJ2-7
CASSLGRTGEVETQYF	TGTGCCAGCAGCTTAGGGCGGACAGGGGAAGTGGAGACCCAGTACTTC	TRBD1	TRBV11-3	16	.	TRBJ2-5
CASSPTFTGADGYTF	TGTGCCAGCTCACCTACCTTTACAGGGGCGGATGGCTACACCTTC	TRBD1	TRBV18	15	.	TRBJ1-2
CAREGPQTTDTQYF	TGTGCCAGAGAGGGTCCTCAGACCACAGATACGCAGTATTTT	.	TRBV19	14	.	TRBJ2-3
CASRDWRTGELFF	TGTGCCAGCAGGGATTGGCGCACCGGGGAGCTGTTTTTT	.	TRBV5-6	13	.	TRBJ2-2
CASSRGHYEQYF	TGTGCCAGCAGCAGGGGGCACTACGAGCAGTACTTC	TRBD1	TRBV6-1	12	.	TRBJ2-7
CASSSYSTDTQYF	TGTGCCAGCAGCTCATATAGCACAGATACGCAGTATTTT	.	TRBV9	13	once	TRBJ2-3
CASSEGPEKLFF	TGTGCCAGCAGTGAAGGGCCTGAAAAACTGTTTTTT	.	TRBV6-1	12	.	TRBJ1-4
CASSPGTGNTGELFF	TGTGCCAGCAGCCCCGGGACAGGGAACACCGGGGAGCTGTTTTTT	TRBD1	TRBV7-9	15	.	TRBJ2-2
CASSALSGANVLTF	TGTGCCAGCAGCGCCCTCTCTGGGGCCAACGTCCTGACTTTC	.	TRBV9	14	.	TRBJ2-6
CASSKRQGCGYTF	TGTGCCAGCAGCAAGCGGCAGGGTTGTGGCTACACCTTC	.	TRBV21-1	13	.	TRBJ1-2
CASSQDTRGNNQPQHF	TGCGCCAGCAGCCAAGATACTCGGGGAAACAATCAGCCCCAGCATTTT	.	TRBV4-3	16	once	TRBJ1-5
CAWSVLSSGGAGNEQFF	TGTGCCTGGAGTGTACTGTCTAGCGGGGGGGCCGGCAATGAGCAGTTCTTC	TRBD2	TRBV30	17	.	TRBJ2-1
CASSLFRRGLLTSGNTIYF	TGTGCCAGCAGCTTATTTCGCAGGGGGTTGTTAACTTCTGGAAACACCATATATTTT	TRBD1	TRBV7-9	19	.	TRBJ1-3
CASSGLAGGGDTQYF	TGTGCCAGCAGTGGACTAGCGGGGGGGGGAGATACGCAGTATTTT	TRBD2	TRBV6-1	15	once	TRBJ2-3